This T cell receptor (beta chain) was sequenced during a study of blood T cell repertoires in COVID-19. Study as a whole: PBMCs, B-cell-depleted T cells, or T cells were the source of the cDNA or gDNA that made up the material.

Trimming at V came to 5 bases and at J to 4 bases, leaving 7 bases not matched to a gene. The CDR3 runs to 14 residues. Germline assignment: CDR1 MGHRA and CDR2 YSYEKL. Original processing methods: By means of reference gene primer amplification, nucleated cell counts were estimated. Some clones are missing from TCRdb's copy, which holds only in-frame ones; the method was immunoSEQ multiplex PCR. Clone size and V and J calls were adopted from that table, with D and trimming inferred from the DNA. The sample includes about 200,000 clones, about 84% of them seen just once. Participants came from roughly 25 US areas, aged roughly 18 to 95 years. Donors were grouped by their self-reported clinical history.

The sample taken for sequencing was PBMCs or T cells enriched from blood (not recorded which). This receptor was identified in a man aged 40-49 years with acute COVID-19. V usage is TRBV4-1 and J usage is TRBJ2-5; 7 nucleotides line up with TRBD1. The CDR3 reads CASSVQGVGETQYF. DNA of the CDR3: TGCGCCAGCAGCGTCCAGGGGGTGGGAGAGACCCAGTACTTC.